The source of this T cell receptor (beta chain) is a study of blood T cell repertoires in COVID-19 (dated by TCRdb to 2020 to 2022). Regarding the research as a whole: Samples from collaborators originated in the United States, Italy and Spain and spanned both the acute and convalescent phases of COVID-19. The material from the prospective study consisted of cDNA or gDNA derived from T cells, B-cell-depleted T cells, or PBMCs. Subjects who had been exposed to COVID-19, were actively infected with it, or had recovered from it provided the deeply sampled blood TCRbeta repertoires that made up the dataset. The repertoires were released in a freely available public database meant as a resource for research on the immune response to SARS-CoV-2. Samples were obtained from the ongoing ImmuneRACE study (first 160 participants) and from over 1,000 subjects provided by 6 global collaborators. Sample metadata almost always included a de-identified subject ID, COVID-19 status, age in years and sex. HLA class I and class II types, where available, came from metadata supplied by the sample provider rather than from assay-based typing. Results the study describes overall, beyond this receptor: How much clinical and demographic metadata was included differed by source and by participant, and the metadata was provided uncurated.

The CDR3, cysteine through phenylalanine, is 15 amino acids long. This entry keeps only the CDR3 DNA: 45 bases, framed from base 1. V ends up 5 bases short and J 3 bases short, with an unmatched junction base count of 3. Sequences SGHNT (CDR1) and YENEEA (CDR2) are obtained from the germline V gene. The immunoSEQ Assay, a bias-controlled multiplex PCR, was used to amplify TCRbeta CDR3 regions from genomic DNA. As for how the authors treated the data: Within the assay, amplification of reference gene primers was used to estimate how many nucleated cells each sample contained. To quantify the absolute abundance of each unique TCRbeta CDR3 rearrangement, sequence reads were collapsed and filtered. Productive Simpson clonality was computed per sample as the square root of Simpson's diversity index over productive rearrangements. In its TCRdb copy, this immuneACCESS table keeps in-frame sequences only and misses some clones. Where compared with another copy, unresolved V genes explain less than half of these, and the others have no known cause. The DNA gave D and trimming, while V, J and clone size come from that table. This sample lists fewer than 45,000 clones; just under 85% were detected once. Roughly 5% of the sample belongs to the ten largest clones.

Regarding this clone: Its antigen is unknown. No much larger clone is present one base from it, and per-base qualities are unavailable.

Whole blood was collected in K2EDTA tubes by collaborating institutions according to the institutions' own protocols. For TCRbeta analysis, collaborators shipped samples in one of three forms: frozen whole blood, isolated PBMCs, or DNA extracted from either of those sample types. The clonotype was recovered from a man aged 45-60 years with active COVID-19. The chain links TRBV11-3 with TRBJ2-2, with TRBD1 identical over 10 junction bases. Specimen: peripheral blood. The CDR3 here reads CASSPGTGDTGELFF. The sequenced DNA is TGTGCCAGCAGCCCCGGGACAGGGGACACCGGGGAGCTGTTTTTT.